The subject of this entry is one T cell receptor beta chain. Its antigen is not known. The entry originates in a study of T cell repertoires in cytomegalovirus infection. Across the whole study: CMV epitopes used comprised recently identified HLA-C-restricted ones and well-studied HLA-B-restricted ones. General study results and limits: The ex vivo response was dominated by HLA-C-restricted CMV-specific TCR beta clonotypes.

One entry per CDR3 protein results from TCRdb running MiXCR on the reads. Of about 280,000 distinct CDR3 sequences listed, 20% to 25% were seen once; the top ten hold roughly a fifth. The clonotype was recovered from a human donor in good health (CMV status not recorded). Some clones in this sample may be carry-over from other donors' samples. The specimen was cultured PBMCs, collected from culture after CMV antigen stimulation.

The DNA of the CDR3 is TGTGCCAGCAGCGTAGGAAGGCTAGCGGGAGGGATCTACACAGATACGCAGTATTTT. Translation: CASSVGRLAGGIYTDTQYF. The chain employs TRBV9 and TRBJ2-3, with 12 bases fitting TRBD2. The germline V gene encodes CDR1 SGDLS and CDR2 YYNGEE. The trim removed 0 bases at V and 2 bases at J, leaving 10 bases unmatched. The CDR3 has 19 amino acids.